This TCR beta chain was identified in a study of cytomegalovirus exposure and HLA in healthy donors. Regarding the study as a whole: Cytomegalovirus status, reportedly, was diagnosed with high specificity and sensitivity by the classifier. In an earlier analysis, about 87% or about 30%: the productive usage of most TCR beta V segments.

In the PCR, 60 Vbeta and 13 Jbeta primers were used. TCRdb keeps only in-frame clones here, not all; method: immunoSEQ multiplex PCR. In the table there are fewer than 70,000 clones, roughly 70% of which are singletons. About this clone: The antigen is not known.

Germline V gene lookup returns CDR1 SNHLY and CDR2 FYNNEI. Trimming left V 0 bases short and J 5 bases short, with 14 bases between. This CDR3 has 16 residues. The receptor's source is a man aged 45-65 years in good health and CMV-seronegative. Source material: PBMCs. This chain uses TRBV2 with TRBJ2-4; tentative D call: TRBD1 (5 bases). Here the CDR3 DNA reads TGTGCCAGCAGTGAAGCTTTTTATGGGGCTCAAAACATTCAGTACTTC. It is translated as CASSEAFYGAQNIQYF.